These 9 T cell receptor beta chains share one sample of origin, sequenced in a study of blood T cells in healthy people across ages. Primed by a sample-barcoded 5' primer and a J-beta primer mix, a second PCR proceeded for 7 to 11 cycles. TCRdb redid the calling of the 5' RACE reads with MiXCR, one entry per CDR3 protein. Among more than 1,400,000 distinct CDR3 sequences listed, roughly 45% were seen once. Sequenced: blood. The source of these receptors is a woman aged 18-30 years in good health.

The chain uses TRBV6-1 and TRBJ1-2; 8 bases fit TRBD1. The germline gives CDR1 MNHNS, CDR2 SASEGT. V shed 6 bases, J shed 4 bases, and the junction held 19 bases outside the gene matches. This CDR3 is built from 18 residues. As DNA, the CDR3 is TGTGCCAGCAGCCCCCCTTCCAGACAGGGGACTAAGGGCTATGGCTACACCTTC. It translates to CASSPPSRQGTKGYGYTF.

This clonotype was seen only a few times. The chain is built from TRBV20-1 and TRBJ2-1; 16 bases align to TRBD2. The V gene end was trimmed by 1 base and the J gene end by 11 bases; junction bases not matched to a gene: 5. The CDR3 length is 15 residues. The germline V gene has CDR1 DFQATT and CDR2 SNEGSKA (reference sequence). The CDR3 DNA reads TGCAGTGCTAGAGTCGGGACTAGCGGGAGGGAAAAGCAGTTCTTC. Amino acid sequence: CSARVGTSGREKQFF.

In its sample, this clonotype was seen a few times. The rearrangement links TRBV28 to TRBJ2-4; TRBD2 matches 16 bases. V was clipped by 5 bases and J by 2 bases; unmatched bases: 6. Germline-derived CDR1 and CDR2 are MDHEN and SYDVKM. This CDR3 is 18 amino acids long. In DNA, the CDR3 is TGTGCCAGCAGTAAGCCGGGACTAGCGGGAGGGCCCAAAAACATTCAGTACTTC. Its translation: CASSKPGLAGGPKNIQYF.

The chain employs TRBV5-1 and TRBJ2-7; possibly TRBD1 for D (7 bases). Trimming cost V 3 bases and J 2 bases, with 15 bases left between them. Per the germline V gene, CDR1 is SGHRS and CDR2 is YFSETQ. There are 15 residues in the CDR3. CDR3 nucleotide sequence: TGCGCCAGCAGCTCGCGAGGAGGGACAGCCTACGAGCAGTACTTC. It translates to CASSSRGGTAYEQYF. Full variable domain (rest looked up from reference TRBV5-1 and TRBJ2-7): KAGVTQTPRYLIKTRGQQVTLSCSPISGHRSVSWYQQTPGQGLQFLFEYFSETQRNKGNFPGRFSGRQFSNSRSEMNVSTLELGDSALYLCASSSRGGTAYEQYFGPGTRLTVT.

This clonotype has a count of ten or more. The chain carries TRBV29-1 and TRBJ2-1; D unclear. The CDR3 runs to 11 residues. Trimming left V 5 bases short and J 6 bases short, with 8 bases between. The germline V gene has CDR1 SQVTM and CDR2 ANQGSEA. CDR3 sequence: CSVHASNEQFF. The CDR3 DNA sequence: TGCAGCGTTCACGCTAGCAATGAGCAGTTCTTC.

In this sample, this clonotype turned up a few times. The chain is built from TRBV6-5 and TRBJ2-2; D is ambiguous. Germline-derived CDR1 and CDR2 are MNHEY and SVGAGI. CDR3 length: 14 amino acids. V was pared by 6 bases and J by 0 bases, with 8 bases between. The CDR3 loop reads CASRVSPNTGELFF. CDR3 coding DNA: TGTGCCAGCAGGGTGTCTCCGAACACCGGGGAGCTGTTTTTT.

CDR3 sequence reads: CASRHRSGRGYGYTF. CDR3 DNA sequence: TGTGCCAGCAGACACCGAAGTGGCAGGGGTTATGGCTACACCTTC. This chain connects TRBV2 to TRBJ1-2; TRBD1 might be the D (6 bases). V lost 6 bases and J lost 5, with 19 bases in between. The CDR3 spans 15 residues. CDR1 and CDR2 (germline): SNHLY, FYNNEI.

The chain recombines TRBV5-1 with TRBJ2-3, with 8 positions matching TRBD2. CDR1 is SGHRS, CDR2 YFSETQ, per germline. The CDR3 extends over 16 amino acids. V was clipped by 0 bases and J by 4 bases; unmatched bases: 7. The CDR3 reads CASSLDPGGRADTQYF. In DNA, the CDR3 is TGCGCCAGCAGCTTGGATCCGGGGGGGCGCGCAGATACGCAGTATTTT.

This sequence joins TRBV29-1 and TRBJ2-3; no firm D call. Germline loops: CDR1 SQVTM, CDR2 ANQGSEA. The V end lost 0 bases, the J end lost 0 bases, and 16 bases lay between the germline ends. The CDR3 runs 17 residues. The CDR3 sequence is CSVEEDGTQTSTDTQYF. CDR3 nucleotide sequence: TGCAGCGTTGAAGAGGACGGCACACAAACTAGCACAGATACGCAGTATTTT.